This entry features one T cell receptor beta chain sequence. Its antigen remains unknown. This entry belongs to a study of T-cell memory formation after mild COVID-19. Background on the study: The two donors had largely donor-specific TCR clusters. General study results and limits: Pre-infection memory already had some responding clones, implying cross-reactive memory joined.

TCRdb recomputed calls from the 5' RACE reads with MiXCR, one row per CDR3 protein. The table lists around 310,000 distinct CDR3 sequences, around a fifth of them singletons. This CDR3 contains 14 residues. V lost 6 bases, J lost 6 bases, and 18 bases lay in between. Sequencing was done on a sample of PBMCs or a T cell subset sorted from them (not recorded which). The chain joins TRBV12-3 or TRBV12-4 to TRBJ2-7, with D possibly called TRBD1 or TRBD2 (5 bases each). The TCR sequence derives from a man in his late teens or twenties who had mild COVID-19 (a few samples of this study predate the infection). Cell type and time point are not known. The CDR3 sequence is CASSTGPMVAEQYF. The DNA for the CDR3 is TGTGCCAGCAGCACGGGACCGATGGTCGCCGAGCAGTACTTC.